The clone carrying this T cell receptor beta chain was seen repeatedly, ten times or more. Its antigen remains unknown. Germline V gives CDR1 DFQATT, CDR2 SNEGSKA (reference sequence). Trimming cost V 5 bases and J 6 bases; bases outside gene matches: 12. The CDR3 extends over 16 amino acids. Making the TCR beta libraries involved quantitative 5'-RACE with molecular barcodes. In TCRdb, the 5' RACE reads were re-called with MiXCR into one record per CDR3 protein. The sample lists 200,000 to 300,000 distinct CDR3 sequences; over 9.5% were seen once. These data are taken from a study of CD8 T cells in ankylosing spondylitis. Overall study findings and caveats: CD8+ by phenotype, disease-linked clones were relatively rare in peripheral blood.

This sequence joins TRBV20-1 and TRBJ2-1, with TRBD2 matching over 11 bases. The sequence was collected from a male donor with ankylosing spondylitis or in good health (not recorded which). Sequencing input: blood, either unsorted or a sorted T cell fraction (not recorded which). The CDR3 here is CSARDETSGDSNEQFF. In nucleotides, the CDR3 is TGCAGTGCTCGGGACGAGACTAGCGGGGACAGCAATGAGCAGTTCTTC.